These 24 T cell receptor beta chains were sequenced from one sample in a study of cytomegalovirus exposure and HLA in healthy donors. PCR amplification relied on 60 Vbeta primers (plus 13 Jbeta primers). The data were produced by immunoSEQ multiplex PCR, yet TCRdb's version contains in-frame clones alone and is incomplete. The table has 110,000 or so clones, roughly three quarters seen once. Sequencing was performed on PBMCs. These receptors were collected from a woman aged 40 to 50 in good health and CMV-seropositive.

The chain joins TRBV27 to TRBJ2-1, with TRBD2 identical over 10 bases. Germline CDR1 MNHEY, CDR2 SMNVEV (reference sequence). V gave up 6 bases and J gave up 7 bases; unmatched junction bases: 12. This CDR3 is 16 amino acids long. The CDR3: CASRPAGLALRNEQFF. DNA for the CDR3: TGTGCCAGCAGACCGGCGGGACTAGCGCTGAGGAATGAGCAGTTCTTC.

The rearrangement links TRBV7-6 to TRBJ1-1, with D hard to call. Germline CDR1 is SGHVS and CDR2 is FNYEAQ. The CDR3 totals 11 residues. V lost 1 base and J 11 bases, leaving 8 bases between the germline ends. The CDR3 sequence: CASSLGGSAFF. Here the CDR3 DNA reads TGTGCCAGCAGCTTAGGAGGTTCGGCTTTCTTT.

This chain joins TRBV30 and TRBJ2-5; a possible D gene is TRBD2 (6 bases). Germline-derived CDR1 and CDR2 are GTSNPN and SVGIG (reference sequence). The V end was cut by 2 bases, the J end by 2 bases, with 15 bases between. The CDR3 totals 15 residues. In DNA, the CDR3 is TGTGCCTGGAGTAGGGGACTCGGAGGACAAGAGACCCAGTACTTC. Translated: CAWSRGLGGQETQYF.

The V and J genes are TRBV5-4 and TRBJ1-2; a weak D match, TRBD1 (5 bases). Germline CDR1 SGHNT, CDR2 YYREEE (reference sequence). Trimming removed 4 bases at V and 2 bases at J, with 12 bases between. The CDR3 spans 14 residues. CDR3 nucleotide sequence: TGTGCCAGCAGCCCTACCACAGGAAACTATGGCTACACCTTC. As protein: CASSPTTGNYGYTF.

The V and J genes are TRBV5-4 and TRBJ1-3, with 8 bases identical to TRBD1. This CDR3 has 14 amino acids. Per the germline V gene, CDR1 is SGHNT and CDR2 is YYREEE (reference sequence). The V segment lost 5 bases and the J segment 3 bases; nucleotides outside the gene matches: 4. The CDR3 region is CASRPGQGGNTIYF. The CDR3 DNA reads TGTGCCAGCAGGCCCGGACAGGGTGGAAACACCATATATTTT.

The chain employs TRBV6-1 and TRBJ2-1, with 8 bases identical to TRBD2. CDR1 and CDR2 from the germline V gene are MNHNS and SASEGT. V lost 0 bases, J lost 0 bases, and 10 bases stayed unmatched. This CDR3 has 19 residues. Written as DNA, the CDR3 is TGTGCCAGCAGTGAAGCCCCCACATATAGCGGGATCTCCTACAATGAGCAGTTCTTC. Protein product: CASSEAPTYSGISYNEQFF.

The V call is TRBV18, the J call TRBJ2-7; 7 nucleotides match TRBD1. The CDR3 totals 14 residues. Germline V gene sequence: CDR1 KGHSH, CDR2 LQKENI. Trimming took 6 bases from V and 7 from J; bases not matched to a gene: 12. CDR3 in amino acids: CASSYNRGPLEQYF. CDR3 in DNA: TGTGCCAGCTCCTACAACAGGGGCCCTTTGGAGCAGTACTTC. The full variable domain, its missing parts supplied by reference TRBV18 and TRBJ2-7, is NAGVMQNPRHLVRRRGQEARLRCSPMKGHSHVYWYRQLPEEGLKFMVYLQKENIIDESGMPKERFSAEFPKEGPSILRIQQVVRGDSAAYFCASSYNRGPLEQYFGPGTRLTVT.

This rearrangement joins TRBV5-1 to TRBJ2-1, with D hard to call. The CDR3 consists of 14 residues. Germline CDR1 reads SGHRS; CDR2 reads YFSETQ. Trimming shortened V by 1 base and J by 0 bases, and 5 bases separated the two germline ends. The CDR3 loop is CASSLQDSYNEQFF. The CDR3 DNA sequence: TGCGCCAGCAGCTTGCAGGACTCCTACAATGAGCAGTTCTTC.

The CDR3 loop reads CASSLSSYEQYF. The DNA for the CDR3 is TGTGCCAGCAGTCTTTCGTCCTACGAGCAGTACTTC. The rearrangement links TRBV2 to TRBJ2-7; no definite D call. The germline V gene has CDR1 SNHLY and CDR2 FYNNEI. The V end lost 5 bases, the J end lost 1 base, and 6 bases lay between the germline ends. CDR3 length: 12 amino acids.

Only one count was recorded for this clone. The V call is TRBV11-2, the J call TRBJ2-7; 7 bases line up with TRBD2. The CDR3 has 16 residues. CDR1 and CDR2 from the germline V gene are SGHAT and FQNNGV. The V and J ends lost 6 bases and 6 bases, in that order; junction bases with no gene match: 17. The CDR3 coding sequence is TGTGCCAGCAGACAAGGGAGGGGTGGGTGGATGGTCGAGCAGTACTTC. Translation gives CASRQGRGGWMVEQYF.

This clone came up a few times. J is TRBJ1-5 and V is TRBV7-6; no reliable D call. V was cut by 4 bases and J by 0 bases, with 7 bases left in between. The CDR3 extends over 14 amino acids. CDR1 is SGHVS and CDR2 is FNYEAQ in the germline V gene. CDR3 bases: TGTGCCAGCAGCTCCCTAGATAGCAATCAGCCCCAGCATTTT. Translated, it gives CASSSLDSNQPQHF.

This rearrangement joins TRBV4-2 to TRBJ1-2, with 8 positions matching TRBD1. CDR1 and CDR2 from the germline V gene are LGHNA and YNFKEQ. V was pared by 0 bases and J by 4 bases, with 10 bases of the junction left unmatched. The CDR3 sequence is 17 residues long. The CDR3 protein is CASSQDRGRTGTYGYTF. CDR3 DNA: TGTGCCAGCAGCCAAGATCGTGGACGGACAGGGACCTATGGCTACACCTTC.

The V and J genes are TRBV6-5 and TRBJ1-2; D perhaps matches TRBD1 (6 bases). This CDR3 region has 14 residues. The V gene lost 2 bases and the J gene lost 10 bases, with 17 bases spanning the gap. Germline CDR1 reads MNHEY; CDR2 reads SVGAGI. The CDR3 DNA sequence: TGTGCCAGCAGTTACAACAGGGAGAGAGGCGACTACACCTTC. Amino acids: CASSYNRERGDYTF.

This clone has more than one count but fewer than ten. This sequence joins TRBV5-6 and TRBJ1-2; D remains unclear. Per germline, CDR1 SGHDT and CDR2 YYEEEE. Trimming removed 1 base from V and 1 base from J, with 14 bases in between. The CDR3 length is 16 residues. The CDR3 here is CASSLPGNPYNYGYTF. The CDR3 DNA sequence: TGTGCCAGCAGCTTGCCCGGGAACCCTTATAACTATGGCTACACCTTC.

The gene calls are TRBV9 and TRBJ2-2, with a weak D call TRBD2 (5 bases). Looked up from germline, CDR1 is SGDLS and CDR2 is YYNGEE. The V end lost 0 bases, the J end lost 4 bases, and 10 bases lay between the germline ends. This CDR3 spans 15 amino acids. For the CDR3, the DNA is TGTGCCAGCAGCGTAGGGCTAGCCGCCACCGGGGAGCTGTTTTTT. This sequence encodes CASSVGLAATGELFF.

The chain joins TRBV6-5 to TRBJ2-7, with 8 bases aligning to TRBD2. Trimming at V came to 4 bases and at J to 7 bases, leaving 9 bases not matched to a gene. This CDR3 region has 14 residues. Per the germline V gene, CDR1 is MNHEY and CDR2 is SVGAGI. CDR3 residues: CASSSRGGRFEQYF. The CDR3 DNA reads as TGTGCCAGCAGTTCTCGGGGGGGCCGGTTTGAGCAGTACTTC.

V usage is TRBV5-1 and J usage is TRBJ2-5; TRBD2 is a possible D gene (6 bases). The CDR3 runs to 17 residues. V lost 0 bases and J 3 bases, leaving 18 bases between the germline ends. In germline, CDR1 is SGHRS, CDR2 YFSETQ. The chain's CDR3 is CASSLVIGGDGEETQYF. CDR3 bases: TGCGCCAGCAGCTTGGTGATCGGAGGGGATGGAGAAGAGACCCAGTACTTC.

The chain joins TRBV2 to TRBJ2-5; 9 bases line up with TRBD2. Germline lookup yields CDR1 SNHLY and CDR2 FYNNEI. This CDR3 comprises 14 residues. V lost 9 bases, J lost 5 bases, and 10 bases stayed unmatched. In DNA, the CDR3 is TGTGCCAGTGGGCTTTTCGCGGGGGGGGAGACCCAGTACTTC. Translating gives CASGLFAGGETQYF.

The chain is built from TRBV5-4 and TRBJ2-5; 11 bases fit TRBD2. The ends lost 4 bases at V and 5 bases at J; junction bases unmatched: 7. The germline V gene encodes CDR1 SGHNT and CDR2 YYREEE (reference sequence). CDR3 length equals 15 residues. The CDR3 protein is CASSPGGTSGETQYF. The CDR3 region has the DNA TGTGCCAGCAGCCCAGGGGGGACTAGCGGTGAGACCCAGTACTTC. Filled out from reference TRBV5-4 and TRBJ2-5, the complete variable domain reads ETGVTQSPTHLIKTRGQQVTLRCSSQSGHNTVSWYQQALGQGPQFIFQYYREEENGRGNFPPRFSGLQFPNYSSELNVNALELDDSALYLCASSPGGTSGETQYFGPGTRLLVL.

A few counts support this clone. V is TRBV7-6 and J is TRBJ1-6; D gene uncertain. The CDR3 has 13 amino acids. The V gene lost 1 base and the J gene lost 7 bases, with 5 bases spanning the gap. Per germline, CDR1 SGHVS and CDR2 FNYEAQ. CDR3 bases: TGTGCCAGCAGCTTAGTCGCGAATTCACCCCTCCACTTT. Protein sequence: CASSLVANSPLHF.

V is TRBV6-5 and J is TRBJ1-2; the D is unclear. The CDR3 spans 14 residues. V was cut by 4 bases and J by 6 bases, with 15 bases left in between. Germline V gene data show CDR1 as MNHEY and CDR2 as SVGAGI. The CDR3 sequence is CASSFDGKLNGYTF. CDR3 coding DNA: TGTGCCAGCAGTTTCGACGGAAAACTAAATGGCTACACCTTC.

The chain joins TRBV2 to TRBJ2-3; maybe TRBD1 (6 bases). V shed 6 bases and J shed 6 bases, with 19 bases lying between them. CDR3 length equals 15 residues. From germline, CDR1 is SNHLY and CDR2 FYNNEI. The CDR3, as DNA: TGTGCCAGCAGCCCGCAGGGGTTCAGTAGGGATACGCAGTATTTT. Amino acid sequence: CASSPQGFSRDTQYF.

The chain has TRBV5-8 and TRBJ2-7, with 9 bases lining up with TRBD1. After removal of 0 bases from V and 9 bases from J, the junction contained 10 bases not matched to a gene. The CDR3 length is 15 residues. Germline loops: CDR1 SGHTS, CDR2 YDEGEE. CDR3 DNA: TGTGCCAGCAGCTTGGGAGGGACAGGGATGAGGAGGCAGTACTTC. This encodes CASSLGGTGMRRQYF.

This clone was observed a few times. This sequence joins TRBV6-1 and TRBJ2-7; perhaps TRBD1 as D (6 bases). V lost 1 base and J 4 bases, leaving 11 bases between the germline ends. Germline assignment: CDR1 MNHNS and CDR2 SASEGT. The CDR3 extends over 14 amino acids. The CDR3 reads CASSEGGQKYEQYF. The CDR3 DNA reads as TGTGCCAGCAGTGAAGGGGGGCAGAAATACGAGCAGTACTTC.